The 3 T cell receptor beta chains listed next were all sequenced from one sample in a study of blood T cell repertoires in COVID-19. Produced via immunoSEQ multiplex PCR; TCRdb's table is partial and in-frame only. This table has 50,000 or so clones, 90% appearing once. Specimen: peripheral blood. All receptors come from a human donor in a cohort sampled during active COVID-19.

CDR3 sequence: CASSRLADEETQYF. The DNA for the CDR3 is TGTGCCAGCAGCCGACTAGCGGACGAAGAGACCCAGTACTTC. The chain uses TRBV5-4 and TRBJ2-5; 9 nucleotides line up with TRBD2. Germline-derived CDR1 and CDR2 are SGHNT and YYREEE (reference sequence). The trim removed 4 bases at V and 3 bases at J, leaving 4 bases unmatched. This CDR3 is 14 amino acids long.

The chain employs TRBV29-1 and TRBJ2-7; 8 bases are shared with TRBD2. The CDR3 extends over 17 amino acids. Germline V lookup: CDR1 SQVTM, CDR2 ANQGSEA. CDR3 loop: CSRQKGRASGRVYEQYV. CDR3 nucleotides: TGCAGTAGACAAAAGGGGAGGGCTAGCGGGCGTGTTTACGAGCAGTACGTC.

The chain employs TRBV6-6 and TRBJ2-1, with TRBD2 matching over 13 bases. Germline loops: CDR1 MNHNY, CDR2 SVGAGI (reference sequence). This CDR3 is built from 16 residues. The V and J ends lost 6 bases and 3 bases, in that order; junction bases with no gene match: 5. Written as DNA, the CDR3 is TGTGCCAGCAGCCCTCGGACTAGCGGGGGCTACAATGAGCAGTTCTTC. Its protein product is CASSPRTSGGYNEQFF.